These 30 T cell receptor beta chains were all obtained from the same sample, sequenced in a study of blood T cell repertoires in COVID-19. The assay was immunoSEQ multiplex PCR, and TCRdb's table has in-frame clones only and misses some. The sample records a few hundred thousand clones, 89% being singletons. Sequenced input: peripheral blood. Receptor source: a woman aged 30 to 39 with COVID-19, enrolled during active disease.

The table lists this clone with a count of one. The CDR3 DNA sequence: TGTGCCAGCAGCTTAGGTCGGGGGGGCGGCACAGATACGCAGTATTTT. Translating it yields CASSLGRGGGTDTQYF. This chain connects TRBV13 to TRBJ2-3, with 8 bases identical to TRBD2. This CDR3 has 16 residues. Germline-derived CDR1 and CDR2 are PRHDT and FYEKMQ (reference sequence). The junction had 3 bases not matched to a gene; V was cut back by 0 bases and J by 1 base.

This clone was found once. The rearrangement uses TRBV6-5 and TRBJ2-5; 8 bases agree with TRBD1. The germline gives CDR1 MNHEY, CDR2 SVGAGI. This CDR3 is 15 amino acids long. V gave up 5 bases and J gave up 4 bases; unmatched junction bases: 9. The CDR3 protein is CASSTLGTGLETQYF. The CDR3 DNA reads TGTGCCAGCAGTACACTAGGGACAGGACTAGAGACCCAGTACTTC.

The rearrangement joins TRBV7-2 to TRBJ2-1, with D possibly being TRBD2 (7 bases). With 2 bases removed from V and 5 bases from J, the gap between germline ends came to 13 bases. Germline CDR1 and CDR2: SGHTA and FQGNSA. This CDR3 is built from 15 residues. The CDR3 sequence is CASSLQGGGHNEQFF. Here the CDR3 DNA reads TGTGCCAGCAGCTTACAAGGGGGGGGGCACAATGAGCAGTTCTTC. Combining the CDR3 with reference TRBV7-2 and TRBJ2-1 gives the whole variable domain GAGVSQSPSNKVTEKGKDVELRCDPISGHTALYWYRQSLGQGLEFLIYFQGNSAPDKSGLPSDRFSAERTGGSVSTLTIQRTQQEDSAVYLCASSLQGGGHNEQFFGPGTRLTVL.

CDR3 nucleotides: TGTGCCAGCAGTGAAACTGGGACAGGGGGCTTGCCTGAAGCTTTCTTT. Protein: CASSETGTGGLPEAFF. The chain has TRBV2 and TRBJ1-1; 12 bases map to TRBD1. From germline, CDR1 is SNHLY and CDR2 FYNNEI. The CDR3 consists of 16 residues. J gave up 6 bases and V 2 bases, and 7 bases lay outside the gene matches.

The chain joins TRBV24-1 to TRBJ2-5; 7 bases agree with TRBD2. Looked up from germline, CDR1 is KGHDR and CDR2 is SFDVKD. This CDR3 has 16 amino acids. J was trimmed by 1 base and V by 4 bases; bases with no gene match: 8. CDR3 sequence reads: CATSDLMGGVQETQYF. The CDR3 DNA sequence: TGTGCCACCAGTGACTTAATGGGGGGGGTCCAAGAGACCCAGTACTTC.

The CDR3 nucleotides are TGTGCCAGCAAGACTAGTCACAATGAGCAGTTCTTC. Translated: CASKTSHNEQFF. The chain is built from TRBV27 and TRBJ2-1, with D perhaps matching TRBD2 (6 bases). Looked up from germline, CDR1 is MNHEY and CDR2 is SMNVEV (reference sequence). V was shortened by 7 bases and J by 5 bases, with 9 bases between the two germline ends. The CDR3 has 12 residues.

V is TRBV11-2 and J is TRBJ1-6; D is unresolved. Germline assignment: CDR1 SGHAT and CDR2 FQNNGV. Trimming pared 3 bases from V and 10 bases from J, leaving 10 bases between. The CDR3 totals 13 residues. The CDR3 loop reads CASSFVQRSPLHF. The CDR3 region has the DNA TGTGCCAGCAGCTTTGTCCAGCGGTCACCCCTCCACTTT.

V usage is TRBV6-1 and J usage is TRBJ2-1, with 10 bases identical to TRBD2. Germline V gene sequence: CDR1 MNHNS, CDR2 SASEGT. There are 15 residues in the CDR3. V trimming: 3 bases; J trimming: 7 bases; junction bases outside the gene matches: 6. The CDR3 loop is CASSDEAGGPNEQFF. CDR3 in DNA: TGTGCCAGCAGTGATGAAGCGGGAGGGCCGAATGAGCAGTTCTTC.

The chain recombines TRBV4-3 with TRBJ2-3; 8 bases fit TRBD2. Germline V lookup: CDR1 LGHNA, CDR2 YSLEER. The CDR3 consists of 17 residues. With 2 bases clipped from V and 4 bases from J, the junction kept 11 bases outside the gene matches. The CDR3: CASSQTNSGEGADTQYF. The CDR3 region has the DNA TGCGCCAGCAGCCAAACTAATAGCGGGGAGGGGGCAGATACGCAGTATTTT.

This clone has just a few counts. CDR3 sequence reads: CAAGRGSNQPQHF. The CDR3 nucleotides read TGTGCCGCAGGCAGGGGTAGCAATCAGCCCCAGCATTTT. The chain employs TRBV3-1 (or the pseudogene TRBV3-2) and TRBJ1-5; weak D call: TRBD1 (6 bases). V was shortened by 11 bases and J by 0 bases, with 11 bases between the two germline ends. The length of the CDR3 is 13 residues. Germline V gene lookup returns CDR1 LGHDT and CDR2 YNNKEL (reference sequence).

The chain uses TRBV2 and TRBJ2-2, with 7 bases aligning to TRBD1. J gave up 5 bases and V 6 bases, and 3 bases lay outside the gene matches. CDR3 length equals 13 residues. CDR1 is SNHLY and CDR2 is FYNNEI in the germline V gene. The CDR3, as DNA: TGTGCCAGCAGGCCACAGGGGACCGGGGAGCTGTTTTTT. Its protein is CASRPQGTGELFF.

The chain couples TRBV7-6 to TRBJ2-2; 7 bases agree with TRBD2. The CDR3 spans 16 residues. V lost 5 bases to trimming and J lost 0 bases; unmatched junction nucleotides: 6. CDR1 is SGHVS and CDR2 is FNYEAQ in the germline V gene. CDR3 amino acids: CASSPGTNANTGELFF. CDR3 DNA sequence: TGTGCCAGCAGCCCCGGGACTAACGCGAACACCGGGGAGCTGTTTTTT.

This chain connects TRBV30 to TRBJ2-1, with 11 bases that match TRBD2. The germline CDR1 and CDR2 sequences are GTSNPN and SVGIG (reference sequence). V was pared by 3 bases and J by 4 bases, with 8 bases of the junction left unmatched. The CDR3 contains 16 residues. Here the CDR3 reads CAWRTSGIIWYNEQFF. CDR3 DNA: TGTGCCTGGAGGACTAGCGGGATCATCTGGTACAATGAGCAGTTCTTC.

The chain combines TRBV19 with TRBJ1-3; D gene ambiguous. The CDR3 runs 13 residues. Trimming left V 7 bases short and J 2 bases short, with 9 bases between. The germline V gene has CDR1 LNHDA and CDR2 SQIVND (reference sequence). The CDR3 here is CASIRVPGNTIYF. The CDR3 DNA reads as TGTGCCAGTATCCGGGTACCTGGAAACACCATATATTTT.

This clone was seen more than once but under ten times. The gene calls are TRBV9 and TRBJ1-3, with 8 bases matching TRBD1. The CDR3 totals 17 residues. V was clipped by 4 bases and J by 2 bases; unmatched bases: 11. The V gene's germline CDR1 is SGDLS and CDR2 YYNGEE. Here the CDR3 reads CASSPRTGHLAGNTIYF. Written as DNA, the CDR3 is TGTGCCAGCAGCCCCCGGACAGGGCACTTGGCTGGAAACACCATATATTTT.

This clone has only a few counts. The chain uses TRBV5-4 and TRBJ1-2; TRBD1 matches 7 bases. The V gene's germline CDR1 is SGHNT and CDR2 YYREEE (reference sequence). With 5 bases clipped from V and 7 bases from J, the junction kept 20 bases outside the gene matches. The CDR3 spans 17 residues. The CDR3 here is CASSRKTGVLNRTGYTF. DNA of the CDR3: TGTGCCAGCAGTAGGAAAACAGGGGTGCTCAATAGAACTGGCTACACCTTC.

The DNA for the CDR3 is TGTGCCAGCAGCTTAGCCCTTGATCAGCCCCAGCATTTT. Residues: CASSLALDQPQHF. The chain links TRBV7-6 to TRBJ1-5; D remains unclear. This CDR3 region has 13 residues. The V gene lost 0 bases and the J gene lost 5 bases, with 5 bases spanning the gap. The germline gives CDR1 SGHVS, CDR2 FNYEAQ.

This clone appeared a few times. The chain couples TRBV4-1 to TRBJ2-1, with 10 bases aligning to TRBD2. With 1 base clipped from V and 11 bases from J, the junction kept 11 bases outside the gene matches. Germline V gives CDR1 MGHRA, CDR2 YSYEKL. The CDR3 has 16 residues. The CDR3 here is CASSQVPPLAGQKQFF. The DNA for the CDR3 is TGCGCCAGCAGCCAAGTGCCCCCACTAGCGGGACAGAAGCAGTTCTTC.

Only one count was recorded for this clone. The rearrangement joins TRBV5-1 to TRBJ2-7; perhaps TRBD1 as D (5 bases). Germline V gives CDR1 SGHRS, CDR2 YFSETQ. The germline V and J ends were trimmed by 0 bases and 1 base, with 14 bases remaining between them. The CDR3 consists of 16 residues. CDR3 in amino acids: CASSLVGQGKSYEQYF. CDR3 nucleotide sequence: TGCGCCAGCAGCTTGGTAGGTCAGGGTAAATCCTACGAGCAGTACTTC.

The chain recombines TRBV24-1 with TRBJ2-2, with TRBD1 identical over 7 bases. V shed 0 bases and J 1 base; nucleotides not matched to a gene: 1. This CDR3 is 16 amino acids long. Germline CDR1 is KGHDR and CDR2 is SFDVKD. For the CDR3, the DNA is TGTGCCACCAGTGATTTGGGACAGGTGAACACCGGGGAGCTGTTTTTT. This codes for CATSDLGQVNTGELFF.

The chain couples TRBV28 to TRBJ2-3, with D possibly matching TRBD1 (5 bases). Trimming removed 6 bases from V and 2 bases from J, with 21 bases in between. The V gene's germline CDR1 is MDHEN and CDR2 SYDVKM. The CDR3 extends over 17 amino acids. This CDR3 reads CASSIPNSQGLTDTQYF. The CDR3 bases are TGTGCCAGCAGCATCCCAAATAGCCAGGGCCTCACAGATACGCAGTATTTT.

The gene calls are TRBV28 and TRBJ1-2; D uncertain. Trimming cost V 7 bases and J 5 bases, with 14 bases left between them. The CDR3 extends over 13 amino acids. Germline V gene data show CDR1 as MDHEN and CDR2 as SYDVKM. CDR3 in amino acids: CASTTDPRYGYTF. As DNA, the CDR3 is TGTGCCAGCACAACAGACCCAAGGTATGGCTACACCTTC.

The gene calls are TRBV7-2 and TRBJ2-3, with 10 nucleotides matching TRBD1. The germline gives CDR1 SGHTA, CDR2 FQGNSA. The length of the CDR3 is 16 residues. Trimming at V came to 1 base and at J to 5 bases, leaving 6 bases not matched to a gene. CDR3 region: CASSLGGTGAGDTQYF. DNA for the CDR3: TGTGCCAGCAGCTTAGGCGGGACAGGGGCCGGAGATACGCAGTATTTT.

The V and J genes are TRBV6-5 and TRBJ1-2, with D maybe TRBD1 (5 bases). The V end lost 2 bases, the J end lost 0 bases, and 7 bases lay between the germline ends. The CDR3 runs to 14 residues. Germline CDR1 and CDR2: MNHEY and SVGAGI. CDR3: CASSYDRTNYGYTF. The CDR3 DNA sequence: TGTGCCAGCAGTTACGACAGAACTAACTATGGCTACACCTTC.

This rearrangement joins TRBV19 to TRBJ1-1, with TRBD1 identical over 9 bases. The CDR3 loop spans 14 amino acids. The trim removed 4 bases at V and 6 bases at J, leaving 6 bases unmatched. Germline V gene data show CDR1 as LNHDA and CDR2 as SQIVND (reference sequence). The CDR3 bases are TGTGCCAGTAGTAACAGGGGGCGCAACGCTGAAGCTTTCTTT. This gives the protein CASSNRGRNAEAFF.

The CDR3 coding sequence is TGTGCCGCCTACAGGGCGGCCAAAAACATTCAGTACTTC. The encoded protein is CAAYRAAKNIQYF. The chain recombines TRBV11-3 with TRBJ2-4; a weak D match, TRBD1 (6 bases). From germline, CDR1 is SGHNT and CDR2 YENEEA. Trimming pared 11 bases from V and 1 base from J, leaving 12 bases between. The CDR3 runs to 13 residues. The full variable domain, rest sourced from reference TRBV11-3 and TRBJ2-4, is EAGVVQSPRYKIIEKKQPVAFWCNPISGHNTLYWYLQNLGQGPELLIRYENEEAVDDSQLPKDRFSAERLKGVDSTLKIQPAELGDSAVYLCAAYRAAKNIQYFGAGTRLSVL.

J is TRBJ1-2 and V is TRBV5-1; 7 nucleotides line up with TRBD1. Losses at the gene ends were 4 bases for V and 4 bases for J; bases not matched to a gene: 13. The CDR3 loop spans 16 amino acids. CDR1 SGHRS and CDR2 YFSETQ come from the germline V gene. The CDR3 nucleotides read TGCGCCAGCAGCCGCGCTACAGGGGAGCTACGCTATGGCTACACCTTC. Protein product: CASSRATGELRYGYTF.

The chain couples TRBV13 to TRBJ2-3; 8 nucleotides line up with TRBD1. The V gene's germline CDR1 is PRHDT and CDR2 FYEKMQ (reference sequence). The V segment lost 4 bases and the J segment 2 bases; nucleotides outside the gene matches: 5. The CDR3 is 15 amino acids. The CDR3 is CASSSGTGHTDTQYF. CDR3 bases: TGTGCCAGCAGCTCCGGGACAGGACACACAGATACGCAGTATTTT. The full variable domain, completed using reference TRBV13 and TRBJ2-3, is AAGVIQSPRHLIKEKRETATLKCYPIPRHDTVYWYQQGPGQDPQFLISFYEKMQSDKGSIPDRFSAQQFSDYHSELNMSSLELGDSALYFCASSSGTGHTDTQYFGPGTRLTVL.

This clone showed up just a few times. The chain carries TRBV5-8 and TRBJ2-3; 7 bases fit TRBD2. This CDR3 contains 15 residues. Per the germline V gene, CDR1 is SGHTS and CDR2 is YDEGEE. V shed 6 bases and J 6 bases; nucleotides not matched to a gene: 13. DNA for the CDR3: TGTGCCAGCATCCAAAGGGCCCTGGGGGGGGATACGCAGTATTTT. Its protein is CASIQRALGGDTQYF.

The V and J genes are TRBV6-5 and TRBJ1-4; 10 positions match TRBD1. Germline CDR1 is MNHEY and CDR2 is SVGAGI. This CDR3 has 15 amino acids. Trimming at V came to 2 bases and at J to 8 bases, leaving 5 bases not matched to a gene. CDR3 nucleotides: TGTGCCAGCAGTTACAGACGGACAGGGGGGGAAAAACTGTTTTTT. Protein product: CASSYRRTGGEKLFF.